This T cell receptor (beta chain) was identified in a study of cytomegalovirus exposure and HLA in healthy donors. Study-wide results and limits: There were a few CMV-associated chains whose specificity for CMV antigens was confirmed in vitro.

Of note for this clone: Its antigen remains unidentified.

The primer mix had 60 Vbeta and 13 Jbeta primers. Sequenced by immunoSEQ multiplex PCR; TCRdb stores in-frame clones only, minus some. Of tens of thousands of clones in the sample, around 77% were seen once. The V end lost 1 base, the J end lost 1 base, and 13 bases lay between the germline ends. The CDR3 runs to 16 residues. From germline, CDR1 is SEHNR and CDR2 FQNEAQ (reference sequence). Sequencing input: PBMCs. The gene calls are TRBV7-9 and TRBJ2-5, with a possible D match to TRBD2 (6 bases). This clonotype was sampled from a male donor in good health and CMV-seropositive. CDR3 in DNA: TGTGCCAGCAGCTTAGAAGGCTCCGGGGGCCAAGAGACCCAGTACTTC. Translation: CASSLEGSGGQETQYF.